This T cell receptor (beta chain) stems from a study of cytomegalovirus exposure and HLA in healthy donors. Whole-study results and caveats: It was reportedly the case that the classifier diagnosed cytomegalovirus status with high specificity and sensitivity. About 90% or about 30% of the time was how often most TCR beta V segments were productive, according to an earlier analysis. Among immune exposure information, only CMV serostatus was available. The majority of CMV-associated TCR beta chains were reported as apparently HLA-restricted in a later analysis.

In the PCR, 60 Vbeta and 13 Jbeta primers were used. Sequencing was performed with immunoSEQ multiplex PCR; in TCRdb, only in-frame clones are kept and a portion is missing. This table has about 140,000 clones, 66% appearing once. This CDR3 has 16 amino acids. Germline CDR1 and CDR2: SQVTM and ANQGSEA. Trimming at V came to 6 bases and at J to 4 bases, leaving 10 bases not matched to a gene. A note on this clone: Antigen unknown.

Sequenced material: PBMCs. The chain has TRBV29-1 and TRBJ2-1; 12 bases are a match to TRBD2. This receptor was obtained from a woman in her sixties in good health and CMV-seronegative. CDR3 sequence: CSVDTSGGIQYNEQFF. CDR3 DNA sequence: TGCAGCGTCGATACTAGCGGGGGGATTCAATACAATGAGCAGTTCTTC.